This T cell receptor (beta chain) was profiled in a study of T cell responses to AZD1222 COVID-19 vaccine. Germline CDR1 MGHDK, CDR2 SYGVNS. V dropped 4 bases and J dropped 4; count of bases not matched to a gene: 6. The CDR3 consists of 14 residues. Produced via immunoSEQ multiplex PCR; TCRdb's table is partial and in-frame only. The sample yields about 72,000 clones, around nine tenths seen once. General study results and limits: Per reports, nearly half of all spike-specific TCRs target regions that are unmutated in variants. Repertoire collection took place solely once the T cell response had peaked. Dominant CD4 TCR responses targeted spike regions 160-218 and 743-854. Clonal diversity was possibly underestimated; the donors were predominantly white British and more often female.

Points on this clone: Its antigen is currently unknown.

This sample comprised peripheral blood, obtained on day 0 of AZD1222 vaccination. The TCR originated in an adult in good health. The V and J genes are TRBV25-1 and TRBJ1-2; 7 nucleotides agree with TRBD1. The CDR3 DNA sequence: TGTGCCAGCAGTGTGTCGCAGGGGGGCTATGGCTACACCTTC. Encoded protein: CASSVSQGGYGYTF.